Listed below are T cell receptor beta chains from one sample, sequenced in a study of shared clonotypes between healthy human individuals. The protocol was immunoSEQ multiplex PCR, while the TCRdb copy is restricted to in-frame clones and leaves out a portion. This sample has some 740,000 clones, with 80% to 95% found just once. The sequencing sample was made of naive CD8+ T cells sorted from blood. The receptor source for this set is a man aged 25 to 45 in good health. The CDR3 runs from the conserved cysteine through the conserved F or W. Fields, in order: D gene, V gene, CDR3 length, J gene, clone size, CDR3 protein, CDR3 DNA. The D gene is left open where the match is weak. The size of a clone is reported for some rows only, either as once, few or many, or as a class for expanded clones.

.	TRBV25-1	13	TRBJ1-1	.	CASSHTMNTEAFF	TGTGCCAGCAGTCACACAATGAACACTGAAGCTTTCTTT
TRBD2	TRBV19	13	TRBJ2-3	.	CASSPSSGGSQYF	TGTGCCAGTAGTCCCTCTAGCGGGGGATCGCAGTATTTT
TRBD1	TRBV28	12	TRBJ1-2	.	CASETGVGGYTF	TGTGCCAGCGAAACAGGGGTGGGTGGCTACACCTTC
.	TRBV7-9	15	TRBJ2-5	.	CASSFPDRREETQYF	TGTGCCAGCAGCTTTCCTGACAGGAGGGAGGAGACCCAGTACTTC
.	TRBV27	16	TRBJ2-6	few	CASSFQPISGANVLTF	TGTGCCAGCAGTTTTCAGCCCATCTCTGGGGCCAACGTCCTGACTTTC
TRBD2	TRBV18	19	TRBJ2-3	.	CASSRTRPGASGKGDTQYF	TGTGCCAGCTCACGGACTCGACCCGGAGCTAGCGGGAAGGGGGATACGCAGTATTTT
.	TRBV27	15	TRBJ2-7	.	CASSLRGAASYEQYF	TGTGCCAGCAGCCTGAGGGGGGCCGCCTCCTACGAGCAGTACTTC
.	TRBV29-1	14	TRBJ2-1	.	CSVEDRSRGNEQFF	TGCAGCGTTGAAGATCGAAGTAGGGGGAATGAGCAGTTCTTC
.	TRBV25-1	13	TRBJ2-2	.	CASSYTNTGELFF	TGTGCCAGCAGTTATACGAACACCGGGGAGCTGTTTTTT
.	TRBV2	10	TRBJ1-1	few	CASGGAEAFF	TGTGCCAGCGGCGGGGCTGAAGCTTTCTTT
TRBD2	TRBV5-1	14	TRBJ2-7	.	CASSLPAGVDEQYF	TGCGCCAGCAGCTTGCCAGCGGGAGTAGACGAGCAGTACTTC
TRBD2	TRBV18	19	TRBJ2-1	.	CASSPPGTSGRALSDEQFF	TGTGCCAGCTCACCCCCGGGGACTAGCGGGAGGGCCCTAAGTGATGAGCAGTTCTTC
TRBD1	TRBV19	15	TRBJ1-1	once	CASSKPRTGIGEAFF	TGTGCCAGTAGCAAACCGCGGACAGGGATTGGTGAAGCTTTCTTT
.	TRBV18	17	TRBJ2-3	.	CASSSYEVAASTDTQYF	TGTGCCAGCTCATCTTACGAGGTTGCGGCAAGCACAGATACGCAGTATTTT
.	TRBV4-2	16	TRBJ2-3	.	CASSQEKDYSSDTQYF	TGTGCCAGCAGCCAAGAGAAGGACTATTCCTCGGATACGCAGTATTTT
.	TRBV7-2	13	TRBJ1-2	.	CASSSYTHYGYTF	TGTGCCAGCAGCTCCTACACCCACTATGGCTACACCTTC
.	TRBV28	15	TRBJ2-3	.	CASSLWEESTDTQYF	TGTGCCAGCAGTTTATGGGAAGAATCTACAGATACGCAGTATTTT
.	TRBV20-1	8	TRBJ2-3	.	CSASSPYF	TGCAGTGCTAGTTCACCTTATTTT
.	TRBV27	12	TRBJ2-7	.	CASSSGVAEQYF	TGTGCCAGCAGTTCAGGAGTCGCCGAGCAGTACTTC
TRBD2	TRBV5-6	15	TRBJ2-2	.	CASSWTSGIAGELFF	TGTGCCAGCAGCTGGACTAGCGGAATAGCCGGGGAGCTGTTTTTT
.	TRBV4-1	15	TRBJ2-1	once	CASSQDRAVYNEQFF	TGCGCCAGCAGCCAAGATCGGGCTGTTTACAATGAGCAGTTCTTC
TRBD2	TRBV7-9	17	TRBJ2-2	.	CASSLLRLAGRTGELFF	TGTGCCAGCAGCTTATTGCGCCTAGCGGGAAGAACCGGGGAGCTGTTTTTT
.	TRBV7-9	15	TRBJ2-5	.	CASSLRGNYQETQYF	TGTGCCAGCAGCCTACGGGGGAATTACCAAGAGACCCAGTACTTC
.	TRBV18	18	TRBJ2-2	.	CASSPSKSGTTNTGELFF	TGTGCCAGCTCACCGTCTAAGTCCGGGACAACGAACACCGGGGAGCTGTTTTTT
TRBD1	TRBV15	15	TRBJ1-1	few	CATSTGQGINTEAFF	TGTGCCACCAGTACCGGACAGGGCATTAACACTGAAGCTTTCTTT
.	TRBV28	16	TRBJ2-1	.	CASSFRTGGVYNEQFF	TGTGCCAGCAGTTTCAGGACAGGAGGGGTCTACAATGAGCAGTTCTTC
.	TRBV7-2	11	TRBJ2-7	.	CASSSGREQYF	TGTGCCAGCAGTTCGGGGCGCGAGCAGTACTTC
TRBD1	TRBV2	17	TRBJ2-7	.	CASSWTGEGFSLGEQYF	TGTGCCAGCAGTTGGACAGGGGAGGGGTTTTCCCTTGGCGAGCAGTACTTC
.	TRBV10-3	14	TRBJ1-5	.	CAIKDGPSNQPQHF	TGTGCCATCAAGGACGGACCTAGCAATCAGCCCCAGCATTTT
TRBD1	TRBV27	17	TRBJ1-1	.	CASRGGTGGFWNTEAFF	TGTGCCAGCAGGGGAGGGACAGGGGGCTTTTGGAACACTGAAGCTTTCTTT
TRBD1	TRBV7-9	16	TRBJ2-5	.	CASSFLGETGPETQYF	TGTGCCAGCAGCTTCTTAGGGGAGACAGGGCCTGAGACCCAGTACTTC
.	TRBV10-3	15	TRBJ1-5	.	CAISETVPSGQPQHF	TGTGCCATCAGTGAGACAGTCCCGTCGGGTCAGCCCCAGCATTTT
.	TRBV16	14	TRBJ1-5	.	CASSSDYSNQPQHF	TGTGCCAGCAGCTCGGACTATAGCAATCAGCCCCAGCATTTT
.	TRBV7-9	13	TRBJ2-1	.	CASSLSWSGEQFF	TGTGCCAGCAGCTTATCGTGGTCGGGGGAGCAGTTCTTC
.	TRBV4-1	15	TRBJ1-4	.	CASSLIRGINEKLFF	TGCGCCAGCAGCCTTATTAGGGGGATAAATGAAAAACTGTTTTTT
TRBD2	TRBV19	15	TRBJ2-2	.	CASSILAGYTGELFF	TGTGCCAGTAGTATCCTAGCGGGATACACCGGGGAGCTGTTTTTT
.	TRBV19	16	TRBJ2-1	.	CASSIYEGLSYNEQFF	TGTGCCAGTAGTATATACGAGGGCCTCTCCTACAATGAGCAGTTCTTC
.	TRBV28	14	TRBJ2-3	.	CASTIAGRVDTQYF	TGTGCCAGCACCATAGCTGGTCGGGTAGATACGCAGTATTTT
.	TRBV28	13	TRBJ2-7	.	CASSAAHSYEQYF	TGTGCCAGCAGCGCGGCCCATTCCTACGAGCAGTACTTC
.	TRBV5-6	15	TRBJ2-7	.	CASSFFRAITYEQYF	TGTGCCAGCAGCTTTTTCCGGGCTATTACCTACGAGCAGTACTTC
.	TRBV4-1	12	TRBJ2-7	few	CASSQGGYEQYF	TGCGCCAGCAGCCAAGGGGGCTACGAGCAGTACTTC
.	TRBV12-5	13	TRBJ2-7	.	CASGLVPGSEQYF	TGTGCTAGTGGTTTGGTACCGGGATCCGAGCAGTACTTC
TRBD1	TRBV10-2	17	TRBJ1-1	.	CASRETGTGNSNTEAFF	TGCGCCAGCAGAGAAACCGGGACAGGGAATTCGAACACTGAAGCTTTCTTT
.	TRBV7-9	13	TRBJ2-7	few	CASSLVGGDEQYF	TGTGCCAGCAGCTTAGTTGGGGGCGACGAGCAGTACTTC
TRBD1	TRBV7-3	14	TRBJ1-2	.	CASSKRVGDRDYTF	TGTGCCAGCAGCAAAAGGGTAGGGGACAGGGACTACACCTTC
.	TRBV11-2	14	TRBJ2-5	.	CASSSWTEKETQYF	TGTGCCAGCAGCTCATGGACGGAGAAAGAGACCCAGTACTTC
TRBD1	TRBV9	15	TRBJ2-4	.	CASSGPTGGNDIQYF	TGTGCCAGCAGCGGGCCGACAGGGGGTAACGACATTCAGTACTTC
.	TRBV27	15	TRBJ2-7	.	CASSTSAAAAYEQYF	TGTGCCAGCAGTACCTCGGCAGCAGCAGCCTACGAGCAGTACTTC
.	TRBV9	14	TRBJ2-3	.	CASTQGGEGDTQYF	TGTGCCAGCACCCAGGGGGGGGAGGGAGATACGCAGTATTTT
TRBD1	TRBV29-1	13	TRBJ2-7	.	CSVAGTDDYEQYF	TGCAGCGTTGCCGGGACAGACGACTACGAGCAGTACTTC
.	TRBV11-2	16	TRBJ1-1	.	CASSLDLWQGNTEAFF	TGTGCCAGCAGCTTAGATCTTTGGCAGGGGAACACTGAAGCTTTCTTT
.	TRBV30	13	TRBJ2-3	.	CAWSRDIGDTQYF	TGTGCCTGGAGCAGGGATATTGGAGATACGCAGTATTTT
.	TRBV7-9	14	TRBJ2-2	.	CASRAGQNTGELFF	TGTGCCAGCAGAGCGGGACAGAACACCGGGGAGCTGTTTTTT
.	TRBV29-1	11	TRBJ1-1	.	CSVVEGTEAFF	TGCAGCGTTGTAGAGGGAACTGAAGCTTTCTTT
TRBD2	TRBV7-3	18	TRBJ2-1	.	CASSSQIGLAGGNNEQFF	TGTGCCAGCAGCTCCCAAATCGGACTAGCGGGAGGAAACAATGAGCAGTTCTTC
.	TRBV7-8	14	TRBJ2-7	.	CASSLVSPSYEQYF	TGTGCCAGCAGCTTAGTTTCGCCTTCCTACGAGCAGTACTTC
.	TRBV11-2	15	TRBJ2-1	.	CASSSSEEFYNEQFF	TGTGCCAGCAGCTCCAGCGAGGAGTTCTACAATGAGCAGTTCTTC